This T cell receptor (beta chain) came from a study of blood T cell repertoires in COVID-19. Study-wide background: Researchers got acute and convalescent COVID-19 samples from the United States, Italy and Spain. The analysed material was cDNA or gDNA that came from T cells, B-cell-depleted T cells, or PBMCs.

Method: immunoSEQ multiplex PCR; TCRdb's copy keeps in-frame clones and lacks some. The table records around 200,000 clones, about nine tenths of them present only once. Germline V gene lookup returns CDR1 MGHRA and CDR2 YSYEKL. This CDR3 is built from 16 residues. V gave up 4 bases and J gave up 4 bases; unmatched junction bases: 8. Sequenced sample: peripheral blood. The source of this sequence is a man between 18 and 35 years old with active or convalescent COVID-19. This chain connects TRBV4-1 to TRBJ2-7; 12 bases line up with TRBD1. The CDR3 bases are TGCGCCAGCAGCCCAACGGGGACAGGGGGCAGGTACGAGCAGTACTTC. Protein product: CASSPTGTGGRYEQYF.